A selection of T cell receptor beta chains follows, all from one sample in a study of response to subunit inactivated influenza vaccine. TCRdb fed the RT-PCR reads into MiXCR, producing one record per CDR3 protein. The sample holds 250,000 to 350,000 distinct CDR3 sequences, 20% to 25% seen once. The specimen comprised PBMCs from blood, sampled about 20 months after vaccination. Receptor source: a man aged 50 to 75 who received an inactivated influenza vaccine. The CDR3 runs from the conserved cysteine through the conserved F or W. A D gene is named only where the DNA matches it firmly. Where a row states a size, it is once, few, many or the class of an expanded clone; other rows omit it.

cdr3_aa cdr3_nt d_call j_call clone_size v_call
CASSLPPHTGELFF TGTGCCAGCAGTTTACCCCCTCACACCGGGGAGCTGTTTTTT NA TRBJ2-2 few TRBV28
CASSPSDGSSYNSPLHF TGTGCCAGCAGTCCTAGTGACGGGAGCTCCTATAATTCACCCCTCCACTTT NA TRBJ1-6 NA TRBV28
CASSYSPGQYGYTF TGTGCCAGCAGTTACTCTCCGGGACAGTATGGCTACACCTTC TRBD1 TRBJ1-2 NA TRBV6-5
CASSPGTVLAKNIQYF TGTGCCAGCAGCCCGGGGACAGTCCTAGCCAAAAACATTCAGTACTTC TRBD1 TRBJ2-4 NA TRBV5-6
CASSPILTGGQPQHF TGTGCCAGTAGTCCAATCCTAACAGGGGGACAGCCCCAGCATTTT TRBD1 TRBJ1-5 few TRBV19
CASGLDGDRGYGYTF TGTGCTAGTGGTTTGGATGGGGACAGGGGCTATGGCTACACCTTC TRBD1 TRBJ1-2 NA TRBV12-5
CASSYVGARNEKLFF TGTGCCAGCAGTTACGTGGGGGCACGGAATGAAAAACTGTTTTTT NA TRBJ1-4 few TRBV6-5
CATSAASSYEQYF TGTGCCACCAGTGCGGCGAGCTCCTACGAGCAGTACTTC NA TRBJ2-7 NA TRBV24-1
CATSDSSGQYF TGTGCCACCAGTGATTCTAGTGGGCAGTACTTC NA TRBJ2-7 NA TRBV24-1
CASSQDRANYYEQYF TGCGCCAGCAGCCAAGATAGGGCCAACTACTACGAGCAGTACTTC NA TRBJ2-7 NA TRBV4-3
CASSELPGTWNTEAFF TGTGCCAGCAGTGAACTCCCAGGGACCTGGAACACTGAAGCTTTCTTT NA TRBJ1-1 few TRBV2
CSVLLGEKLFF TGCAGCGTTCTCCTGGGGGAAAAACTGTTTTTT NA TRBJ1-4 few TRBV29-1
CAISENLALAHNNEQFF TGTGCCATCAGTGAAAACCTAGCCTTGGCCCACAACAATGAGCAGTTCTTC NA TRBJ2-1 NA TRBV10-3
CAISESIQGRDNEQFF TGTGCCATCAGTGAGTCGATCCAGGGTCGAGACAATGAGCAGTTCTTC NA TRBJ2-1 few TRBV10-3
CASNLARSTEAFF TGTGCCAGCAACCTCGCGCGATCCACTGAAGCTTTCTTT NA TRBJ1-1 NA TRBV6-1
CASRSGGIGTDTQYF TGTGCCAGCCGATCGGGCGGGATCGGCACAGATACGCAGTATTTT NA TRBJ2-3 NA TRBV12-3/TRBV12-4
CASSYSIEGLAGKAFF TGTGCCAGCAGTTACTCGATTGAGGGTCTGGCCGGGAAAGCTTTCTTT NA TRBJ1-1 NA TRBV6-5
CASTTQQGFRTEAFF TGTGCCAGCACCACGCAACAGGGGTTTAGGACTGAAGCTTTCTTT TRBD1 TRBJ1-1 many TRBV6-2/TRBV6-3
CASSETPEKLFF TGTGCCAGCAGTGAGACACCTGAAAAACTGTTTTTT NA TRBJ1-4 few TRBV12-3/TRBV12-4
CASSLQSGGSQPQHF TGTGCCAGCAGTTTGCAATCAGGGGGTAGTCAGCCCCAGCATTTT TRBD1 TRBJ1-5 NA TRBV12-3/TRBV12-4
CASSEGPQNTEAFF TGTGCCAGCAGTGAGGGACCGCAGAACACTGAAGCTTTCTTT NA TRBJ1-1 few TRBV2
CASSQDPAGGTEAFF TGCGCCAGCAGCCAAGATCCAGCCGGGGGCACTGAAGCTTTCTTT NA TRBJ1-1 few TRBV4-3
CAISDDTKNIQYF TGTGCCATCAGTGACGATACCAAAAACATTCAGTACTTC NA TRBJ2-4 NA TRBV10-3
CASRQGLPYGYTF TGTGCCAGCAGACAGGGCCTGCCCTATGGCTACACCTTC NA TRBJ1-2 NA TRBV28
CASSPLGSGYEQYF TGTGCCAGCAGCCCCCTGGGGTCGGGTTACGAGCAGTACTTC NA TRBJ2-7 NA TRBV7-8
CASRRGHGGTEAFF TGTGCCAGCAGGCGCGGACACGGGGGCACTGAAGCTTTCTTT NA TRBJ1-1 NA TRBV2
CASSYSTGQSYGYTF TGTGCCAGCAGTTACTCGACTGGACAGTCCTATGGCTACACCTTC NA TRBJ1-2 few TRBV6-5
CASSDNQPQHF TGTGCCAGCAGTGACAATCAGCCCCAGCATTTT NA TRBJ1-5 few TRBV6-2/TRBV6-3